This entry lists 29 T cell receptor beta chains sequenced from one sample in a study of beta chain features in type 1 diabetes. The entirety of the isolated RNA underwent reverse transcription, so expressed TCRB transcripts were sequenced. Profiling relied on immunoSEQ multiplex PCR, and the TCRdb table lists in-frame clones only, not all of them. The sample contains tens of thousands of clones, over 50% of which appear only once. The specimen was Tregs from blood. These receptors were taken from a woman between 18 and 30 years old in good health.

V is TRBV19 and J is TRBJ1-2; tentative D call: TRBD1 (6 bases). The CDR3 has 15 residues. Germline V gene sequence: CDR1 LNHDA, CDR2 SQIVND (reference sequence). V was clipped by 7 bases and J by 4 bases, with 19 bases between them. CDR3 amino acids: CASNHTGPSGYGYTF. The CDR3 DNA reads as TGTGCCAGTAATCATACAGGGCCCTCTGGCTATGGCTACACCTTC.

The chain recombines TRBV7-2 with TRBJ2-7; 8 bases line up with TRBD1. This CDR3 is 13 amino acids long. Germline V gives CDR1 SGHTA, CDR2 FQGNSA. V gave up 5 bases and J gave up 6 bases; unmatched junction bases: 6. The CDR3 DNA is TGTGCCAGCAGCCCGGAGACAGGGGCCGAGCAGTACTTC. The encoded protein is CASSPETGAEQYF.

In nucleotides, the CDR3 is TGTGCCAGTAGTATCCAGCGGGGCATCAGCTCCTACAATGAGCAGTTCTTC. It is translated as CASSIQRGISSYNEQFF. V gene TRBV19 combines with J gene TRBJ2-1; 7 bases line up with TRBD2. The CDR3 length is 17 residues. CDR1 is LNHDA, CDR2 SQIVND, per germline (reference sequence). The V segment lost 3 bases and the J segment 0 bases; nucleotides outside the gene matches: 8.

The chain combines TRBV18 with TRBJ2-1; tentative D call: TRBD1 (6 bases). Per germline, CDR1 KGHSH and CDR2 LQKENI. The CDR3 sequence is 15 residues long. Trimming removed 2 bases from V and 4 bases from J, with 12 bases in between. CDR3 protein: CASSPSTQGYNEQFF. In DNA form, the CDR3 reads TGTGCCAGCTCACCATCTACTCAGGGGTACAATGAGCAGTTCTTC.

This chain connects TRBV29-1 to TRBJ2-7, with D perhaps matching TRBD1 (5 bases). V lost 4 bases to trimming and J lost 5 bases, with 12 bases between them. The germline gives CDR1 SQVTM, CDR2 ANQGSEA. The CDR3 sequence is 12 residues long. As DNA, the CDR3 is TGCAGCGTTGCACGGACACTCGACGAGCAGTACTTC. It specifies CSVARTLDEQYF.

The genes are TRBV19 and TRBJ1-2; tentative D call: TRBD1 (5 bases). Germline loops: CDR1 LNHDA, CDR2 SQIVND (reference sequence). V was pared by 5 bases and J by 4 bases, with 14 bases between. The CDR3 has 14 amino acids. CDR3 sequence: CASSPLGDSYGYTF. CDR3 bases: TGTGCCAGTAGTCCGCTAGGAGACAGCTATGGCTACACCTTC.

This clone was observed a handful of times. The chain couples TRBV6-5 to TRBJ2-7; D remains unclear. V lost 6 bases to trimming and J lost 1 base, with 10 bases between them. From germline, CDR1 is MNHEY and CDR2 SVGAGI. The CDR3 loop spans 13 amino acids. The chain's CDR3 is CASRRPGSYEQYF. The CDR3 DNA is TGTGCCAGCAGACGGCCGGGTTCCTACGAGCAGTACTTC.

This chain joins TRBV6-6 and TRBJ2-3; 9 bases fit TRBD1. Trimming took 8 bases from V and 3 from J; bases not matched to a gene: 9. Germline V gene data show CDR1 as MNHNY and CDR2 as SVGAGI (reference sequence). CDR3 length: 15 amino acids. The DNA for the CDR3 is TGTGCCAGCTCCAGGGGGACAGGGTCAACAGATACGCAGTATTTT. Translating gives CASSRGTGSTDTQYF.

The chain combines TRBV7-2 with TRBJ2-2; tentatively, D is TRBD2 (5 bases). The CDR3 totals 16 residues. Per germline, CDR1 SGHTA and CDR2 FQGNSA. The ends were cut back, 5 bases at V and 7 bases at J, with 20 bases in the middle. The CDR3 protein is CASSPLTGKGDGELFF. The DNA of the CDR3 is TGTGCCAGCAGCCCCCTTACGGGAAAGGGTGACGGGGAGCTGTTTTTT.

V gene TRBV5-1 combines with J gene TRBJ2-5; 12 bases align to TRBD2. Near its end, the DNA agrees better with TRBJ2-7, so the J call may be wrong. Per germline, CDR1 SGHRS and CDR2 YFSETQ. The CDR3 consists of 13 residues. For the CDR3, the DNA is TGCGCCTCGACTAGCGGGAGAGGCGACGAGCAGTACTTC. This gives the protein CASTSGRGDEQYF.

The chain links TRBV25-1 to TRBJ2-3; 7 bases fit TRBD1. The CDR3 consists of 14 residues. CDR1 is MGHDK and CDR2 is SYGVNS in the germline V gene. The ends lost 6 bases at V and 3 bases at J; junction bases unmatched: 6. DNA of the CDR3: TGTGCCAGCAGCCTCCGACAGGGTACAGATACGCAGTATTTT. Amino acid sequence: CASSLRQGTDTQYF.

The chain combines TRBV6-5 with TRBJ2-5; a weak D match, TRBD1 (5 bases). Trimming pared 5 bases from V and 4 bases from J, leaving 17 bases between. Germline values: CDR1 MNHEY, CDR2 SVGAGI. The CDR3 is made up of 15 amino acids. Here the CDR3 DNA reads TGTGCCAGCAGTCCCTGGGTGGGGCAAGCAGAGACCCAGTACTTC. Protein sequence: CASSPWVGQAETQYF.

The chain employs TRBV29-1 and TRBJ1-4, with D perhaps TRBD1 (6 bases). This CDR3 has 13 amino acids. Trimming left V 7 bases short and J 4 bases short, with 13 bases between. The germline V gene has CDR1 SQVTM and CDR2 ANQGSEA. This chain's CDR3 is CSATGTINEKLFF. CDR3 coding DNA: TGCAGCGCAACCGGGACAATTAATGAAAAACTGTTTTTT.

This sequence joins TRBV29-1 and TRBJ1-1, with D possibly TRBD1 on 5 matching bases. Trimming took off 7 bases at V and 5 bases at J, with 11 bases between the two ends. CDR3 length: 11 amino acids. Germline CDR1 and CDR2: SQVTM and ANQGSEA. The CDR3 sequence: CSGMGLTEAFF. The CDR3 DNA reads as TGCAGCGGGATGGGACTTACTGAAGCTTTCTTT.

The chain combines TRBV7-2 with TRBJ1-5, with 8 bases that match TRBD1. Looked up from germline, CDR1 is SGHTA and CDR2 is FQGNSA. This CDR3 has 13 amino acids. V gave up 4 bases and J gave up 9 bases; unmatched junction bases: 5. As DNA, the CDR3 is TGTGCCAGCAGCTCGGACAGGGACAGGCCCCAGCATTTT. Translated, it gives CASSSDRDRPQHF.

This clone was seen a few times. The gene calls are TRBV6-1 and TRBJ2-3; 9 nucleotides align to TRBD2. The V gene's germline CDR1 is MNHNS and CDR2 SASEGT. The ends lost 3 bases at V and 3 bases at J; junction bases unmatched: 10. This CDR3 has 17 residues. CDR3 loop: CASSETRGGAGTDTQYF. As DNA, the CDR3 is TGTGCCAGCAGTGAGACTCGCGGGGGGGCCGGGACAGATACGCAGTATTTT.

The V and J genes are TRBV5-1 and TRBJ1-2; 7 bases agree with TRBD1. CDR1 and CDR2 from the germline V gene are SGHRS and YFSETQ. Germline trimming cut 2 bases from V and 8 bases from J; bases unmatched to any gene: 3. The CDR3 is made up of 12 amino acids. DNA of the CDR3: TGCGCCAGCAGCTTCACAGGGGAGGGCTACACCTTC. Translating it yields CASSFTGEGYTF.

This clone appeared a few times. The chain is built from TRBV6-5 and TRBJ2-1, with 8 nucleotides matching TRBD2. Germline V gene sequence: CDR1 MNHEY, CDR2 SVGAGI. J lost 3 bases, V lost 0 bases, and 4 bases had no gene match. CDR3 size: 16 residues. CDR3 sequence: CASSYSWAGGYNEQFF. The CDR3 DNA follows: TGTGCCAGCAGTTACTCCTGGGCGGGGGGCTACAATGAGCAGTTCTTC.

The chain recombines TRBV2 with TRBJ2-5, with D perhaps matching TRBD1 (5 bases). This CDR3 comprises 14 residues. Trimming took off 7 bases at V and 4 bases at J, with 16 bases between the two ends. Germline loops: CDR1 SNHLY, CDR2 FYNNEI. CDR3 loop: CASNGATVGETQYF. The CDR3 DNA follows: TGTGCCAGCAATGGGGCCACGGTGGGAGAGACCCAGTACTTC.

The rearrangement joins TRBV11-3 to TRBJ1-1; D remains ambiguous. The germline gives CDR1 SGHNT, CDR2 YENEEA. Trimming removed 1 base from V and 0 bases from J, with 18 bases in between. The CDR3 has 18 amino acids. The DNA for the CDR3 is TGTGCCAGCAGCTTAGTGGAGGGCCGGCCAAGGCTGAACACTGAAGCTTTCTTT. The encoded protein is CASSLVEGRPRLNTEAFF.

This chain links TRBV19 with TRBJ1-2; D ambiguous. Germline V CDR1 and CDR2: LNHDA, SQIVND (reference sequence). CDR3 length: 14 residues. Trimming stripped 6 bases from V and 2 bases from J, with 13 bases between. Written as DNA, the CDR3 is TGTGCCAGTAGCTACTCGGCGGGGAACTATGGCTACACCTTC. Its protein product is CASSYSAGNYGYTF.

The chain is built from TRBV6-6 and TRBJ2-1; 10 nucleotides match TRBD1. The V gene's germline CDR1 is MNHNY and CDR2 SVGAGI (reference sequence). V dropped 5 bases and J dropped 4; count of bases not matched to a gene: 8. The CDR3 loop spans 16 amino acids. The CDR3 loop is CASSGSTGGAYNEQFF. Written as DNA, the CDR3 is TGTGCCAGCAGTGGATCGACAGGGGGCGCGTACAATGAGCAGTTCTTC.

This clone turned up a few times. The chain carries TRBV5-6 and TRBJ2-5, with TRBD1 as a possible D gene (6 bases). CDR1 and CDR2 from the germline V gene are SGHDT and YYEEEE. The CDR3 length is 15 residues. The ends were cut back, 1 base at V and 2 bases at J, with 12 bases in the middle. CDR3 residues: CASSLFPTGQETQYF. In nucleotides, the CDR3 is TGTGCCAGCAGCTTGTTCCCGACAGGTCAAGAGACCCAGTACTTC.

This clone was counted between two and nine times. V is TRBV10-3 and J is TRBJ2-5, with TRBD2 matching 9 bases. The ends lost 4 bases at V and 2 bases at J; junction bases unmatched: 5. CDR1 and CDR2 from the germline V gene are ENHRY and SYGVKD. The CDR3 extends over 15 amino acids. The DNA for the CDR3 is TGTGCCATCAGTGTGAGCGGGGGGAGGCAAGAGACCCAGTACTTC. Its translation is CAISVSGGRQETQYF.

This clone occurred a few times. The rearrangement joins TRBV7-2 to TRBJ2-7; D is unclear. Germline V gene lookup returns CDR1 SGHTA and CDR2 FQGNSA. The CDR3 is 13 amino acids. V was shortened by 5 bases and J by 1 base, with 9 bases between the two germline ends. The CDR3 coding sequence is TGTGCCAGCAGCCCCGCAGTATCCTACGAGCAGTACTTC. Its protein product is CASSPAVSYEQYF.

This chain connects TRBV27 to TRBJ2-3; tentative D call: TRBD2 (5 bases). Trimming cost V 10 bases and J 2 bases, with 13 bases left between them. There are 13 residues in the CDR3. Germline assignment: CDR1 MNHEY and CDR2 SMNVEV (reference sequence). The CDR3 bases are TGTGCCATCCTCGTGGAGGTCACAGATACGCAGTATTTT. Protein: CAILVEVTDTQYF.

This chain joins TRBV5-1 and TRBJ2-3; D unclear. With 4 bases removed from V and 5 bases from J, the gap between germline ends came to 14 bases. CDR3 size: 14 residues. Germline V gene sequence: CDR1 SGHRS, CDR2 YFSETQ. The CDR3 reads CASSVSRVGDTQYF. CDR3 sequence (DNA): TGCGCCAGCAGCGTTTCACGCGTTGGAGATACGCAGTATTTT.

The J gene is TRBJ2-7, the V gene TRBV7-2; D is unresolved. Germline values: CDR1 SGHTA, CDR2 FQGNSA. The CDR3 covers 12 residues. V was shortened by 3 bases and J by 7 bases, with 10 bases between the two germline ends. The CDR3 is CASSLGPREQYF. CDR3 in DNA: TGTGCCAGCAGCTTGGGCCCGAGAGAGCAGTACTTC. The full variable domain, its missing parts supplied by reference TRBV7-2 and TRBJ2-7, is GAGVSQSPSNKVTEKGKDVELRCDPISGHTALYWYRQSLGQGLEFLIYFQGNSAPDKSGLPSDRFSAERTGGSVSTLTIQRTQQEDSAVYLCASSLGPREQYFGPGTRLTVT.

This clone was observed a few times. J is TRBJ2-5 and V is TRBV5-1, with D hard to call. The V gene lost 2 bases and the J gene lost 0 bases, with 14 bases spanning the gap. This CDR3 has 16 residues. Germline V gene data show CDR1 as SGHRS and CDR2 as YFSETQ. The CDR3 DNA sequence: TGCGCCAGCAGCTTCACTATGCAGTCTTACCAAGAGACCCAGTACTTC. Residues: CASSFTMQSYQETQYF.